Below, 9 T cell receptor beta chains from the same sample are listed, as sequenced in a study of shared clonotypes between healthy human individuals. Assay used: immunoSEQ multiplex PCR; TCRdb lists only in-frame clones, some missing. The sample records 1,500,000 or so clones, roughly 96% being singletons. Sequenced input: naive CD4+ T cells sorted from blood. Subset reported: CD45RA+ positively selected. These receptors were taken from a man under 40 in good health.

V is TRBV2 and J is TRBJ1-2; 8 bases are a match to TRBD1. Looked up from germline, CDR1 is SNHLY and CDR2 is FYNNEI. The CDR3 is made up of 16 amino acids. Trimming took 2 bases from V and 1 from J; bases not matched to a gene: 6. CDR3 coding DNA: TGTGCCAGCAGTGAATTCAGGACAGGGAATAACTATGGCTACACCTTC. It is translated as CASSEFRTGNNYGYTF.

This chain connects TRBV28 to TRBJ2-1; D uncertain. Trimming stripped 3 bases from V and 10 bases from J, with 7 bases between. CDR1 and CDR2 (germline): MDHEN, SYDVKM. This CDR3 is 11 amino acids long. CDR3 in DNA: TGTGCCAGCAGTTTGGGTTCCGAGCAGTTCTTC. This encodes CASSLGSEQFF.

The table lists this clone with a count of one. The chain links TRBV18 to TRBJ2-1; D is uncertain. Trimming cost V 2 bases and J 0 bases, with 14 bases left between them. CDR1 is KGHSH and CDR2 is LQKENI in the germline V gene. This CDR3 is built from 17 residues. The CDR3 DNA follows: TGTGCCAGCTCACCAGAGCCGGAAGATATCTCCTACAATGAGCAGTTCTTC. It translates to CASSPEPEDISYNEQFF.

The rearrangement links TRBV18 to TRBJ2-2; TRBD1 matches 9 bases. Germline V gene lookup returns CDR1 KGHSH and CDR2 LQKENI. The CDR3 has 19 residues. Losses at the gene ends were 1 base for V and 0 bases for J; bases not matched to a gene: 9. The chain's CDR3 is CASSPLGQGRAANTGELFF. DNA of the CDR3: TGTGCCAGCTCACCACTAGGACAGGGGAGGGCCGCGAACACCGGGGAGCTGTTTTTT.

V and J are TRBV19 and TRBJ1-1, with 8 bases aligning to TRBD1. With 5 bases clipped from V and 11 bases from J, the junction kept 10 bases outside the gene matches. The CDR3 covers 13 residues. Germline V gene lookup returns CDR1 LNHDA and CDR2 SQIVND (reference sequence). This CDR3 reads CASSPLRGLVAFF. The CDR3 DNA reads TGTGCCAGTAGTCCCCTCAGGGGGCTGGTGGCTTTCTTT.

Details on this clone: The same CDR3 also results from other DNA sequences found in this sample. The chain carries TRBV6-1 and TRBJ2-7, with D unresolved. This CDR3 spans 12 amino acids. Deletions cut 1 base from V and 2 bases from J, with 3 bases between. The germline V gene has CDR1 MNHNS and CDR2 SASEGT. CDR3 nucleotide sequence: TGTGCCAGCAGTGAAGGCCCCTACGAGCAGTACTTC. The encoded protein is CASSEGPYEQYF.

The chain recombines TRBV7-3 with TRBJ2-3, with a weak D call TRBD2 (6 bases). The CDR3 is 13 amino acids. Germline CDR1 SGHTA, CDR2 FQGTGA. The V and J ends lost 6 bases and 0 bases respectively, with 7 bases between them. CDR3 in amino acids: CASRGTSTDTQYF. CDR3 bases: TGTGCCAGCAGAGGGACTAGCACAGATACGCAGTATTTT.

The rearrangement joins TRBV2 to TRBJ2-2; 15 nucleotides line up with TRBD2. CDR1 and CDR2 from the germline V gene are SNHLY and FYNNEI. The trim removed 7 bases at V and 3 bases at J, leaving 6 bases unmatched. The length of the CDR3 is 17 residues. The CDR3 nucleotides are TGTGCCAGCACCTGGGGACTAGCGGGAGGCGACACCGGGGAGCTGTTTTTT. It yields the protein CASTWGLAGGDTGELFF.

This clone came up once. The gene calls are TRBV27 and TRBJ1-4; D is ambiguous. Germline-derived CDR1 and CDR2 are MNHEY and SMNVEV (reference sequence). With 3 bases removed from V and 8 bases from J, the gap between germline ends came to 19 bases. The CDR3 is 16 residues long. This CDR3 is CASSLGRSPTREKLFF. The DNA for the CDR3 is TGTGCCAGCAGTTTGGGCCGAAGCCCGACGAGGGAAAAACTGTTTTTT.